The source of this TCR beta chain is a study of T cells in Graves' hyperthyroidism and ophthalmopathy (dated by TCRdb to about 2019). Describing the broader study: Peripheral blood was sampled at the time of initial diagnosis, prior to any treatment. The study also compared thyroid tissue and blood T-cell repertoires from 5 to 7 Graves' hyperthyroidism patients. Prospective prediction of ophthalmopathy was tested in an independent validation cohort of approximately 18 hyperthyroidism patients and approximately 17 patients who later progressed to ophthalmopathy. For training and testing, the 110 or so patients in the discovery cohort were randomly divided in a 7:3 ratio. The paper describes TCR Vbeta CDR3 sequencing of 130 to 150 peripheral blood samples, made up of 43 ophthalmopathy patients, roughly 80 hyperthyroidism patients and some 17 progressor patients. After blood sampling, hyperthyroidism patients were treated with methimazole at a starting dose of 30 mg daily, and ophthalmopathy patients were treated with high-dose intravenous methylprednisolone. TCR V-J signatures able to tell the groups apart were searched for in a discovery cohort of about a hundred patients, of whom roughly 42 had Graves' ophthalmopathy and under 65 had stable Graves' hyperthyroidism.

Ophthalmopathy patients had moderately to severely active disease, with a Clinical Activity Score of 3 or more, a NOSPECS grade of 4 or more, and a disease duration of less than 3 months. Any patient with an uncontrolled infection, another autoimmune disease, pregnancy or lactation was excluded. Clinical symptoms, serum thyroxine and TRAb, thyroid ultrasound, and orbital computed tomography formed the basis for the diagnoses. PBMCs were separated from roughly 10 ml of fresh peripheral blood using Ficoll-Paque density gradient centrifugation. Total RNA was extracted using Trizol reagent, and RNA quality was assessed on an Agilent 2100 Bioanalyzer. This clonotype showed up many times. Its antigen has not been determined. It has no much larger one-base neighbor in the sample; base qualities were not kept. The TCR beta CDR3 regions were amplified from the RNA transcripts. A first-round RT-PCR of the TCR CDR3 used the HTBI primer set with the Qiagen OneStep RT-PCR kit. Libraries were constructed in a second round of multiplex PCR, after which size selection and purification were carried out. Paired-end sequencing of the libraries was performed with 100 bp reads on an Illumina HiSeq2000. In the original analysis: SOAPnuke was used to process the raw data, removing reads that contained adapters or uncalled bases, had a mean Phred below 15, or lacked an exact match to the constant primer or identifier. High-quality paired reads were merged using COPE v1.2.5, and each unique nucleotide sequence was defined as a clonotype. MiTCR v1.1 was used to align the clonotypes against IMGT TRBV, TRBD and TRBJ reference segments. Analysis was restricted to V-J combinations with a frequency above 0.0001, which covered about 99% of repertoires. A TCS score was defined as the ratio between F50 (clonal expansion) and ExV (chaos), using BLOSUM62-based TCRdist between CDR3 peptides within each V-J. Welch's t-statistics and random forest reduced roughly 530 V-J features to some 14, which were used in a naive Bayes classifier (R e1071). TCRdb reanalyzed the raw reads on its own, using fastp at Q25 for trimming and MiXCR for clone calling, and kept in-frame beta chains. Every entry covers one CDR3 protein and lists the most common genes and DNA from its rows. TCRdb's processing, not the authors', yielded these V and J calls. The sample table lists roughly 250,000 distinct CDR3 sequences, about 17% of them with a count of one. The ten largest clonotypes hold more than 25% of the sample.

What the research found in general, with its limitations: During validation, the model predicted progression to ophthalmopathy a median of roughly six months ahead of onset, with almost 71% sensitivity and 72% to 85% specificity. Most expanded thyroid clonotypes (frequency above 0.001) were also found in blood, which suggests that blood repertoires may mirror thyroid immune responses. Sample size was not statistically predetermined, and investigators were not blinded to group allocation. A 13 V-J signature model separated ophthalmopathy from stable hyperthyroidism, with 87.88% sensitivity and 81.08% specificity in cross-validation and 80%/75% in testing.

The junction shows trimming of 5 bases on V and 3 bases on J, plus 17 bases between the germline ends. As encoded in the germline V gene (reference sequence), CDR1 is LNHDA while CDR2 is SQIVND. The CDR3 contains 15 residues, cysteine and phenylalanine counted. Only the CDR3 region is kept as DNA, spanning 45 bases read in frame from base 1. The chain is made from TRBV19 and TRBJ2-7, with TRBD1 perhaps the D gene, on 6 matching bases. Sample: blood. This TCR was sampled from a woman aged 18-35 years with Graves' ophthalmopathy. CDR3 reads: CASSASTGMDYEQYF. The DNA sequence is TGTGCCAGTAGTGCGTCCACAGGGATGGACTACGAGCAGTACTTC. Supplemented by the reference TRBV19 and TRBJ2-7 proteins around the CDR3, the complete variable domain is DGGITQSPKYLFRKEGQNVTLSCEQNLNHDAMYWYRQDPGQGLRLIYYSQIVNDFQKGDIAEGYSVSREKKESFPLTVTSAQKNPTAFYLCASSASTGMDYEQYFGPGTRLTVT.